This TCR beta chain was sequenced during a study of molecular identifiers for immune sequencing clone quantification. Study-wide results and caveats: Effector cells kept over 98% of their molecules in clones above 20 RNA copies, while naive cells kept under 1% there.

TCRdb called the PCR reads again in MiXCR, with one record for every CDR3 protein. The sample consists of more than 450,000 distinct CDR3 sequences, roughly 23% of them appearing once. The CDR3 sequence is 17 residues long. CDR1 is SGHKS, CDR2 YYEKEE, per germline (reference sequence). Trimming took 6 bases from V and 1 from J; bases not matched to a gene: 14. Ten or more counts support this clonotype. The target antigen is unknown. The chain uses TRBV5-5 and TRBJ1-1; 8 bases are a match to TRBD1. The sequenced material came from naive CD8+ T cells from blood, with Jurkat cell RNA spiked in. Subset noted: FACS-sorted CD8+CD4-CCR7+CD45RA+ naive T cells. This clonotype was obtained from a human donor in good health. Some libraries in this study had Jurkat cell RNA spiked in. CDR3 DNA sequence: TGTGCCAGCACCTTATCCCGGACAGGGACACCGAACACTGAAGCTTTCTTT. As protein: CASTLSRTGTPNTEAFF.